These T cell receptor beta chains were read from a single sample in a study of blood T cell repertoires in COVID-19. Measured with immunoSEQ multiplex PCR; TCRdb has only the in-frame clones, and not every one. The table has some 64,000 clones, 80% to 85% seen once. Sequenced input: peripheral blood. All receptors come from a man aged 55 to 70 with COVID-19, enrolled during active disease. The CDR3 runs from the conserved cysteine through the conserved F or W. D genes are given only for firm matches. Some rows have no size entry. The others give once, few or many, or a class for an expanded clone.

v_call	d_call	j_call	clone_size	cdr3_aa	cdr3_nt
TRBV5-4	TRBD2	TRBJ2-1	.	CASSLGAGGGAPYNEQFF	TGTGCCAGCAGCTTGGGGGCTGGCGGGGGGGCCCCCTACAATGAGCAGTTCTTC
TRBV9	TRBD2	TRBJ2-3	.	CASSVGTSGSGTDTQYF	TGTGCCAGCAGCGTAGGGACTAGCGGGAGTGGAACAGATACGCAGTATTTT
TRBV19	TRBD1	TRBJ2-5	few	CASSIEANRGKETQYF	TGTGCCAGTAGTATAGAAGCGAACAGGGGGAAAGAGACCCAGTACTTC
TRBV5-6	.	TRBJ1-6	.	CASSYDRSSYNSPLHF	TGTGCCAGCAGCTATGATAGGAGCTCCTATAATTCACCCCTCCACTTT
TRBV5-1	TRBD2	TRBJ2-1	.	CASSLGYTSGSSYNEQFF	TGCGCCAGCAGCTTGGGATACACTAGCGGAAGCTCCTACAATGAGCAGTTCTTC
TRBV19	TRBD1	TRBJ1-6	.	CASSIDQTGGNSPLHF	TGTGCCAGTAGTATAGACCAGACAGGGGGCAATTCACCCCTCCACTTT
TRBV3-1/TRBV3-2	.	TRBJ1-2	few	CATQPGANYGYTF	TGTGCCACTCAACCCGGAGCTAACTATGGCTACACCTTC
TRBV13	TRBD1	TRBJ2-6	few	CASFRTGFGANVLTF	TGTGCCAGCTTTAGGACAGGGTTTGGGGCCAACGTCCTGACTTTC
TRBV4-1	.	TRBJ1-5	.	CASSQDGAGAYSNQPQHF	TGCGCCAGCAGCCAAGATGGAGCAGGGGCATATAGCAATCAGCCCCAGCATTTT
TRBV2	.	TRBJ1-1	.	CAAGMRGGEAFF	TGTGCCGCGGGAATGCGGGGAGGTGAAGCTTTCTTT
TRBV24-1	TRBD2	TRBJ2-1	once	CATSVGLAGIRNEQFF	TGTGCCACCAGTGTAGGGCTAGCGGGAATTCGGAATGAGCAGTTCTTC
TRBV24-1	TRBD1	TRBJ1-5	.	CATSGQGGQPQHF	TGTGCCACCAGCGGACAGGGGGGTCAGCCCCAGCATTTT
TRBV10-3	.	TRBJ1-5	once	CAISDGTSSNQPQHF	TGTGCCATCAGTGATGGGACAAGTAGCAATCAGCCCCAGCATTTT
TRBV6-6	TRBD1	TRBJ1-2	.	CASNTGQGNYGYTF	TGTGCCAGCAATACGGGACAGGGGAACTATGGCTACACCTTC
TRBV2	.	TRBJ1-2	.	CASSEARGGYTF	TGTGCCAGCAGTGAAGCGCGGGGGGGCTACACCTTC
TRBV15	TRBD1	TRBJ2-2	.	CATSNEGQRIQAGELFF	TGTGCCACCAGCAATGAGGGACAGCGAATTCAGGCCGGGGAGCTGTTTTTT
TRBV2	.	TRBJ2-1	.	CASLAVSSYNEQFF	TGTGCCAGCTTAGCGGTCAGCTCCTACAATGAGCAGTTCTTC
TRBV5-1	.	TRBJ1-2	.	CASREDSYGYTF	TGCGCCAGCAGAGAGGACAGTTATGGCTACACCTTC
TRBV2	.	TRBJ2-7	.	CASIRGYEQYF	TGTGCCAGCATTAGGGGTTACGAGCAGTACTTC
TRBV5-6	TRBD2	TRBJ2-7	few	CASSWTSGEQYF	TGTGCCAGCAGCTGGACTAGCGGAGAGCAGTACTTC
TRBV30	.	TRBJ1-4	.	CAWSAQGYEKLFF	TGTGCCTGGAGTGCACAGGGTTATGAAAAACTGTTTTTT
TRBV6-6	TRBD1	TRBJ1-3	.	CASSPRGQAPSGNTIYF	TGTGCCAGCAGTCCCCGGGGACAGGCTCCTTCTGGAAACACCATATATTTT
TRBV10-3	TRBD1	TRBJ1-1	.	CAISASTGALGEAFF	TGTGCCATCAGTGCCAGCACAGGGGCATTGGGTGAAGCTTTCTTT
TRBV6-6	TRBD1	TRBJ1-5	.	CASIRGRTGEIRQPQHF	TGTGCCAGCATTCGGGGAAGGACAGGGGAAATTAGGCAGCCCCAGCATTTT
TRBV28	.	TRBJ1-2	.	CASKETVLYGYTF	TGTGCCAGCAAAGAGACAGTATTATATGGCTACACCTTC
TRBV5-6	.	TRBJ1-1	.	CASSLVAGGGTEAFF	TGTGCCAGCAGCTTGGTGGCGGGGGGAGGCACTGAAGCTTTCTTT
TRBV28	.	TRBJ2-7	.	CASSVSGPSYEQYF	TGTGCCAGCAGTGTTAGCGGACCTTCCTACGAGCAGTACTTC
TRBV2	.	TRBJ2-5	.	CASSGNQETQYF	TGTGCCAGCTCGGGAAACCAAGAGACCCAGTACTTC
TRBV4-1	.	TRBJ2-5	.	CASSQSGPPETQYF	TGCGCCAGCAGCCAGAGCGGACCCCCGGAGACCCAGTACTTC
TRBV6-6	.	TRBJ2-2	once	CASSYSFRDTGELFF	TGTGCCAGCAGTTACTCGTTTCGCGACACCGGGGAGCTGTTTTTT
TRBV4-1	.	TRBJ1-1	large	CASSPRENTEAFF	TGCGCCAGCAGCCCCCGAGAGAACACTGAAGCTTTCTTT
TRBV10-3	TRBD1	TRBJ1-1	.	CAITQDRNTEAFF	TGTGCCATAACTCAGGACAGGAATACTGAAGCTTTCTTT
TRBV5-1	TRBD1	TRBJ2-7	.	CASSSGQGGPYEQYF	TGCGCCAGCAGCTCGGGACAGGGGGGGCCCTACGAGCAGTACTTC
TRBV7-9	TRBD1	TRBJ2-7	few	CASSPQGQEQYF	TGTGCCAGCAGCCCACAGGGACAGGAGCAGTACTTC
TRBV2	.	TRBJ2-1	.	CASSDWSDNEQFF	TGTGCCAGCAGTGACTGGTCGGACAATGAGCAGTTCTTC
TRBV19	.	TRBJ1-5	.	CASNGRDTSNQPQHF	TGTGCCAGCAACGGCCGGGACACAAGCAATCAGCCCCAGCATTTT
TRBV12-3/TRBV12-4	.	TRBJ1-1	.	CASSFNGNTEAFF	TGTGCCAGCAGTTTTAACGGGAACACTGAAGCTTTCTTT
TRBV3-1/TRBV3-2	.	TRBJ1-1	.	CASSQNTGSTEAFF	TGTGCCAGCAGCCAAAATACAGGTTCAACTGAAGCTTTCTTT
TRBV27	TRBD1	TRBJ1-6	.	CASRLSSGQDSPLHF	TGTGCCAGCAGGCTATCCTCGGGACAGGATTCACCCCTCCACTTT
TRBV18	TRBD1	TRBJ2-5	.	CASSPPGQGIGETQYF	TGTGCCAGCTCACCACCGGGACAGGGGATTGGAGAGACCCAGTACTTC
TRBV5-4	.	TRBJ1-1	.	CASSLSRAGTNTEAFF	TGTGCCAGCAGCTTGAGCCGTGCAGGCACGAACACTGAAGCTTTCTTT
TRBV2	.	TRBJ1-4	.	CASPQVPFATNEKLFF	TGTGCCAGCCCCCAGGTCCCATTTGCAACTAATGAAAAACTGTTTTTT
TRBV10-3	.	TRBJ1-5	few	CAISDIWGGDDQPQHF	TGTGCCATCAGTGATATTTGGGGAGGGGACGATCAGCCCCAGCATTTT
TRBV6-5	TRBD1	TRBJ1-2	.	CASSYSPGQGSGYTF	TGTGCCAGCAGTTACTCGCCAGGACAGGGAAGTGGCTACACCTTC
TRBV27	.	TRBJ1-3	few	CASRAGLGGTIYF	TGTGCCAGCAGGGCGGGTTTAGGGGGCACCATATATTTT
TRBV19	.	TRBJ1-1	.	CASTLDWGGTEAFF	TGTGCCAGTACCCTAGATTGGGGAGGCACTGAAGCTTTCTTT
TRBV11-2	.	TRBJ2-5	.	CASSLAVLQETQYF	TGTGCCAGCAGCTTAGCGGTACTACAAGAGACCCAGTACTTC
TRBV5-1	.	TRBJ1-3	.	CASSLLGSSGNTIYF	TGCGCCAGCAGCTTGTTAGGGAGCTCTGGAAACACCATATATTTT